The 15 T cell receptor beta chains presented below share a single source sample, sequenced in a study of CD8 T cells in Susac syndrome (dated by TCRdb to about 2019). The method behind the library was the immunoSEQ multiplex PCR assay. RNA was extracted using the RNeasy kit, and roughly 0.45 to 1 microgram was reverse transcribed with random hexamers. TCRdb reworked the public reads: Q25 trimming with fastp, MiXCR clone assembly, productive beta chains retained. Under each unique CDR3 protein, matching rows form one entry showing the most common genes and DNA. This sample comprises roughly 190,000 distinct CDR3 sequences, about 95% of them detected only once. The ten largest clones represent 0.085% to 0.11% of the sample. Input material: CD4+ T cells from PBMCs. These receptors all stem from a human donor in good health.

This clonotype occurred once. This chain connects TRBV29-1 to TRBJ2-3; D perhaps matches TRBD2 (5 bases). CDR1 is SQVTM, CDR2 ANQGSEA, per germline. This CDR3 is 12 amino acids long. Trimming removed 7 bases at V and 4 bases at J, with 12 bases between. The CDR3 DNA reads TGCAGCGCCACTAGATCCGCAGATACGCAGTATTTT. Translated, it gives CSATRSADTQYF.

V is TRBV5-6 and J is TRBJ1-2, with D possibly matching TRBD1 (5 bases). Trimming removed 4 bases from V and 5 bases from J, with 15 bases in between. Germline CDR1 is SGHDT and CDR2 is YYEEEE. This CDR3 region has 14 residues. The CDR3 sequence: CASSNVGTDYGYTF. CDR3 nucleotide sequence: TGTGCCAGCAGCAACGTCGGGACGGATTATGGCTACACCTTC.

In DNA form, the CDR3 reads TGTGCCAGCAGTTTATTCGGCCAAGAGACCCAGTACTTC. It is translated as CASSLFGQETQYF. The genes are TRBV27 and TRBJ2-5, with no clear D. The CDR3 is 13 amino acids. Germline V gives CDR1 MNHEY, CDR2 SMNVEV (reference sequence). The ends were cut back, 1 base at V and 1 base at J, with 4 bases in the middle.

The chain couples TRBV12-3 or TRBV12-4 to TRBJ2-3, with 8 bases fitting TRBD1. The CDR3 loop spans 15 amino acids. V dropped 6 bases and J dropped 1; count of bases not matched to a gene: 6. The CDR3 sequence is CASRPGQGRTDTQYF. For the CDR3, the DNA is TGTGCCAGCAGGCCCGGACAGGGCCGCACAGATACGCAGTATTTT.

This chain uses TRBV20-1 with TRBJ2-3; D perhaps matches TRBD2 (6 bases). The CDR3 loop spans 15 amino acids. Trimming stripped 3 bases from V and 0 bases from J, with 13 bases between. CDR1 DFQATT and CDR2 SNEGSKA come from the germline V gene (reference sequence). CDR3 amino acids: CSARQGGTSTDTQYF. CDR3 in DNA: TGCAGTGCTAGGCAGGGCGGGACTAGCACAGATACGCAGTATTTT.

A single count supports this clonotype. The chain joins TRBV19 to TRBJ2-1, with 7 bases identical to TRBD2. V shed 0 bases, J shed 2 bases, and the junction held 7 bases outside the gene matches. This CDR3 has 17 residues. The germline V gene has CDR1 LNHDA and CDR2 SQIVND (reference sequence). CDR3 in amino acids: CASSIDHKGLAYNEQFF. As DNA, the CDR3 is TGTGCCAGTAGTATAGATCACAAAGGACTAGCCTACAATGAGCAGTTCTTC.

The DNA for the CDR3 is TGCAGCGTTGAAACCCGGCTTTCCTACGAGCAGTACTTC. Its protein product is CSVETRLSYEQYF. The chain employs TRBV29-1 and TRBJ2-7; D is undetermined. CDR3 length equals 13 residues. V dropped 2 bases and J dropped 1 base, with 9 bases sitting between them. From germline, CDR1 is SQVTM and CDR2 ANQGSEA.

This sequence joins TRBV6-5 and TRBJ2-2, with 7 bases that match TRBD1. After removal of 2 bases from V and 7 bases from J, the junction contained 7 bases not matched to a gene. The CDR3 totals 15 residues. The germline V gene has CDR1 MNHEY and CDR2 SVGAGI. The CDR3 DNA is TGTGCCAGCAGTTACGCAGGACAGGCCAACGGGGAGCTGTTTTTT. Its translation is CASSYAGQANGELFF.

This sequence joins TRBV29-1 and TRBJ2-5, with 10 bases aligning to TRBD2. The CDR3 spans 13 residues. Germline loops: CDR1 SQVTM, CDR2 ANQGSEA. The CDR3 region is CSAKAGGLETQYF. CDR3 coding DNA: TGCAGTGCTAAAGCGGGAGGGTTGGAGACCCAGTACTTC.

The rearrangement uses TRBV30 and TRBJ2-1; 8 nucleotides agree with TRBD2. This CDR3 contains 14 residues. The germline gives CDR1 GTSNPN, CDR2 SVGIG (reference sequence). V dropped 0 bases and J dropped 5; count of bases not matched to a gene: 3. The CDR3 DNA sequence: TGTGCCTGGAGTGTGGGACTAGGGGACAATGAGCAGTTCTTC. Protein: CAWSVGLGDNEQFF.

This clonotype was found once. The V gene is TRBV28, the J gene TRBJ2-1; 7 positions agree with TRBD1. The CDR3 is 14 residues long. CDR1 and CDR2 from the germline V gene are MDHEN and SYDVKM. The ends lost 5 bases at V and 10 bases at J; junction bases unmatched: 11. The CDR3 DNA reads TGTGCCAGCAGTGCCCCCCGACAGGGTGCCGAGCAGTTCTTC. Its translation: CASSAPRQGAEQFF.

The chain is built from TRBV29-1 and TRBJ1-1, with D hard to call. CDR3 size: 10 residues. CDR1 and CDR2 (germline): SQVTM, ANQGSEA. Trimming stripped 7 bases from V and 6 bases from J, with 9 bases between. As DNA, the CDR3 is TGCAGCGGGTCGGAATCTGAAGCTTTCTTT. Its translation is CSGSESEAFF.

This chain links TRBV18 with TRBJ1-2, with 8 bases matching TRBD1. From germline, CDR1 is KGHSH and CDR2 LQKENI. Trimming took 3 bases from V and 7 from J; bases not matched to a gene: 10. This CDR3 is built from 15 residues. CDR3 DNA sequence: TGTGCCAGCTCACCGGCCGGACAGGGAAGAGTTGGCTACACCTTC. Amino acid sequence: CASSPAGQGRVGYTF.

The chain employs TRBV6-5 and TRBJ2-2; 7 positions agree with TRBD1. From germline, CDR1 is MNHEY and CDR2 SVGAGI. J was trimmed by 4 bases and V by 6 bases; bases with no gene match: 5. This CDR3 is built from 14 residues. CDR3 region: CASSNDRVTGELFF. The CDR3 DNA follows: TGTGCCAGCAGCAACGACAGGGTCACCGGGGAGCTGTTTTTT.

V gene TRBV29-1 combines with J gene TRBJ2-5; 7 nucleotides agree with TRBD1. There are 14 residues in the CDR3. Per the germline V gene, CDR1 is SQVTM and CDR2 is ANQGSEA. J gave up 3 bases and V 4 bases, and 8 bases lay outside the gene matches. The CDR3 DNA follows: TGCAGCGTTGGGAAAGGGGGCCAGAAAGAGACCCAGTACTTC. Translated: CSVGKGGQKETQYF. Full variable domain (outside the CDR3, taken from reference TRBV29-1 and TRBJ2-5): SAVISQKPSRDICQRGTSLTIQCQVDSQVTMMFWYRQQPGQSLTLIATANQGSEATYESGFVIDKFPISRPNLTFSTLTVSNMSPEDSSIYLCSVGKGGQKETQYFGPGTRLLVL.